The sequence of this TCR beta chain was determined in a study of T cells in Graves' hyperthyroidism and ophthalmopathy. Study at large: The authors collected peripheral blood at initial diagnosis, before any treatment.

About this clonotype itself: Its cognate antigen is unknown.

Patients with uncontrolled infections, other autoimmune diseases, pregnancy or lactation were excluded. RNA transcripts provided the source from which TCR beta CDR3 regions were amplified. TCR CDR3 underwent first-round RT-PCR with the HTBI primer set. TCRdb re-analysed the multiplex PCR reads in MiXCR, keeping a single row per CDR3 protein. The top ten hold more than 4.5% of the sample, which has about 580,000 distinct CDR3 sequences, 14% seen once. General study results and limits: Ophthalmopathy stood apart from stable hyperthyroidism in a 13 V-J model. The majority of expanded thyroid clonotypes above 0.001 also appeared in blood.

The V and J ends lost 3 bases and 3 bases, in that order; junction bases with no gene match: 9. The CDR3 has 15 amino acids. CDR1 and CDR2 from the germline V gene are SGHRS and YFSETQ. The chain carries TRBV5-1 and TRBJ2-7, with 7 bases that match TRBD2. The TCR originated in a woman aged 25-40 years with Graves' hyperthyroidism that later progressed to Graves' ophthalmopathy. Sequenced: blood. The CDR3 nucleotides are TGCGCCAGCAGCTCTGGCGGGAGCAAATTCTACGAGCAGTACTTC. It encodes CASSSGGSKFYEQYF.